The clone carrying this T cell receptor beta chain was detected many times. This specimen comes from a study of T cells after yellow fever vaccination. MiXCR was run by TCRdb on the 5' RACE reads, yielding one entry per CDR3 protein. The sample carries under 300,000 distinct CDR3 sequences, less than 8.5% recorded once. The CDR3 extends over 16 amino acids. V gave up 5 bases and J gave up 2 bases; unmatched junction bases: 8. Sequencing was performed on CD4+ T cells sorted from PBMCs, taken 15 days after the yellow fever booster vaccination. V gene TRBV12-3 or TRBV12-4 combines with J gene TRBJ2-1, with 8 bases fitting TRBD2. The origin of this receptor is a young man who received the YFV17D yellow fever vaccine. The CDR3 loop reads CASSPPAGGTYNEQFF. In DNA form, the CDR3 reads TGTGCCAGCAGTCCCCCGGCGGGAGGAACCTACAATGAGCAGTTCTTC.